Following are 25 T cell receptor beta chains from one sample sequenced in a study of human T cells and chemical hapten exposure. TCRdb fed the RACE reads into MiXCR, producing one record per CDR3 protein. The profile shows roughly 100,000 distinct CDR3 sequences, roughly 12% of them singletons. The time point denotes: pre-sensitization, week 0. As to treatment: therapeutic diphenylcyclopropenone sensitization with weekly scalp DPC. The sample was whole blood, taken in connection with sensitization to the hapten diphenylcyclopropenone (DPC). These receptor sequences come from a woman aged 45-60 years with alopecia areata. Some clones in this sample may be carry-over from other donors' samples.

This chain joins TRBV6-2 or TRBV6-3 and TRBJ1-2; D possibly corresponds to TRBD1 (5 bases). The CDR3 has 13 residues. Trimming cost V 7 bases and J 8 bases, with 17 bases left between them. Germline values: CDR1 MNHEY, CDR2 SVGEGT. CDR3 bases: TGTGCCAGCAAACCAACAGGATCTGGGGGCTACACCTTC. It specifies CASKPTGSGGYTF.

V is TRBV7-8 and J is TRBJ2-1; 8 bases line up with TRBD2. The CDR3 covers 15 residues. V trimming: 3 bases; J trimming: 12 bases; junction bases outside the gene matches: 13. CDR1 is SGHVS, CDR2 FQNEAQ, per germline. CDR3 DNA sequence: TGTGCCAGCAGCTTTAGCGGGGACCCGACAATCGGGCAGTTCTTC. Its translation: CASSFSGDPTIGQFF.

The rearrangement joins TRBV28 to TRBJ1-2; the D is unclear. The V gene's germline CDR1 is MDHEN and CDR2 SYDVKM. The germline V and J ends were trimmed by 0 bases and 6 bases, with 5 bases remaining between them. This CDR3 spans 12 amino acids. In DNA, the CDR3 is TGTGCCAGCAGTTTATGGACAAATGGCTACACCTTC. This translates into CASSLWTNGYTF.

This clonotype showed up many times. This chain links TRBV5-6 with TRBJ2-2, with no clear D. The CDR3 loop spans 12 amino acids. Germline V gives CDR1 SGHDT, CDR2 YYEEEE. V dropped 1 base and J dropped 6 bases, with 4 bases sitting between them. In DNA, the CDR3 is TGTGCCAGCAGCTTGAGATCCGGGGAGCTGTTTTTT. Its translation is CASSLRSGELFF.

This clonotype has just a few counts. The chain combines TRBV6-2 or TRBV6-3 with TRBJ1-1; D gene ambiguous. The germline V gene has CDR1 MNHEY and CDR2 SVGEGT. V was clipped by 3 bases and J by 4 bases, with 15 bases between them. There are 15 residues in the CDR3. The CDR3 sequence: CASSYAGPSSTEAFF. CDR3 DNA sequence: TGTGCCAGCAGTTATGCCGGGCCCTCGAGCACTGAAGCTTTCTTT.

This clonotype was counted a single time. The rearrangement links TRBV28 to TRBJ1-2; the match to TRBD1 covers 8 bases. Germline V gene data show CDR1 as MDHEN and CDR2 as SYDVKM. V shed 7 bases, J shed 5 bases, and the junction held 9 bases outside the gene matches. This CDR3 spans 14 amino acids. The CDR3 loop is CASTQGGSGYGYTF. CDR3 coding DNA: TGTGCCAGCACACAGGGGGGATCTGGGTATGGCTACACCTTC.

This chain links TRBV28 with TRBJ2-3; D not resolved. CDR1 and CDR2 (germline): MDHEN, SYDVKM. V was shortened by 4 bases and J by 0 bases, with 8 bases between the two germline ends. The CDR3 contains 14 residues. The CDR3 bases are TGTGCCAGCAGTTCCCCTTTTAGCACAGATACGCAGTATTTT. Translating it yields CASSSPFSTDTQYF. Complete variable domain (other parts from reference TRBV28 and TRBJ2-3): DVKVTQSSRYLVKRTGEKVFLECVQDMDHENMFWYRQDPGLGLRLIYFSYDVKMKEKGDIPEGYSVSREKKERFSLILESASTNQTSMYLCASSSPFSTDTQYFGPGTRLTVL.

This CDR3 reads CASSFRPDGELFF. CDR3 DNA: TGTGCCAGCAGCTTCCGGCCGGACGGGGAGCTGTTTTTT. The chain joins TRBV7-2 to TRBJ2-2; D is undetermined. The CDR3 is 13 amino acids. Germline loops: CDR1 SGHTA, CDR2 FQGNSA. Trimming left V 3 bases short and J 7 bases short, with 9 bases between.

V usage is TRBV24-1 and J usage is TRBJ1-2; D perhaps matches TRBD1 (5 bases). The germline CDR1 and CDR2 sequences are KGHDR and SFDVKD. V lost 0 bases, J lost 6 bases, and 13 bases lay in between. The CDR3 spans 15 residues. CDR3 coding DNA: TGTGCCACCAGTGATTTGGGGCAGGGCTGGAATGGCTACACCTTC. Protein: CATSDLGQGWNGYTF.

The chain is built from TRBV20-1 and TRBJ2-3; 10 bases are a match to TRBD2. The CDR3 totals 14 residues. With 3 bases clipped from V and 6 bases from J, the junction kept 6 bases outside the gene matches. Germline assignment: CDR1 DFQATT and CDR2 SNEGSKA (reference sequence). The CDR3 coding sequence is TGCAGTGCTAGTCCAGCGGGGGGGCCTGATACGCAGTATTTT. This encodes CSASPAGGPDTQYF.

This chain links TRBV11-2 with TRBJ1-5, with D possibly matching TRBD1 (6 bases). V was shortened by 6 bases and J by 3 bases, with 21 bases between the two germline ends. The CDR3 runs to 17 residues. CDR1 SGHAT and CDR2 FQNNGV come from the germline V gene. This CDR3 is CASRSRGTPNFNQPQHF. The CDR3, as DNA: TGTGCCAGCAGAAGTCGGGGGACACCAAACTTCAATCAGCCCCAGCATTTT.

A note on this clonotype: At one boundary the junction diverges from the germline segment, which might be a read error. The V call is TRBV7-6, the J call TRBJ2-7; TRBD1 is a possible D gene (6 bases). Germline CDR1 and CDR2: SGHVS and FNYEAQ. The CDR3 runs 14 residues. CDR3 nucleotides: TGTGCCAGCAGTTTAGACAGGAGCCCCGACGAGCAGTACTTC. As protein: CASSLDRSPDEQYF.

This clonotype turned up a few times. This chain links TRBV28 with TRBJ1-5, with D unresolved. This CDR3 contains 13 residues. The V and J ends lost 1 base and 6 bases respectively, with 7 bases between them. Germline CDR1 is MDHEN and CDR2 is SYDVKM. The DNA of the CDR3 is TGTGCCAGCAGTTTATTTTCGGGTCAGCCCCAGCATTTT. Translating it yields CASSLFSGQPQHF.

This chain joins TRBV20-1 and TRBJ2-7; the match to TRBD2 covers 7 bases. CDR3 length equals 14 residues. V gave up 6 bases and J gave up 2 bases; unmatched junction bases: 10. CDR1 is DFQATT and CDR2 is SNEGSKA in the germline V gene (reference sequence). Here the CDR3 DNA reads TGCAGTGCCAAGTGGCTAGCGGAGACCTACGAGCAGTACTTC. Amino acids: CSAKWLAETYEQYF.

V and J are TRBV6-5 and TRBJ2-7; D is undetermined. The CDR3 covers 14 residues. V lost 6 bases, J lost 1 base, and 13 bases lay in between. In germline, CDR1 is MNHEY, CDR2 SVGAGI. CDR3 nucleotides: TGTGCCAGCAGATTAGAACCCCTATCCTACGAGCAGTACTTC. It translates to CASRLEPLSYEQYF.

This chain uses TRBV7-8 with TRBJ2-2; the D gene is possibly TRBD2 (6 bases). This CDR3 comprises 15 residues. Trimming left V 9 bases short and J 7 bases short, with 21 bases between. From germline, CDR1 is SGHVS and CDR2 FQNEAQ. CDR3 nucleotide sequence: TGTGCCAGTCTCCTTTATGGGGGGATAGTCGGGGAGCTGTTTTTT. Protein: CASLLYGGIVGELFF.

This clonotype has a handful of counts. The rearrangement uses TRBV7-2 and TRBJ1-2; D remains unclear. Germline V gives CDR1 SGHTA, CDR2 FQGNSA. V was trimmed by 5 bases and J by 1 base, leaving 8 bases between them. This CDR3 spans 13 amino acids. This CDR3 reads CASSQAYNYGYTF. Here the CDR3 DNA reads TGTGCCAGCAGCCAGGCCTATAACTATGGCTACACCTTC.

This clonotype appeared a few times. The V call is TRBV5-1, the J call TRBJ2-2; D gene ambiguous. Trimming shortened V by 4 bases and J by 3 bases, and 10 bases separated the two germline ends. This CDR3 has 14 amino acids. Germline V CDR1 and CDR2: SGHRS, YFSETQ. In DNA form, the CDR3 reads TGCGCCAGCAGCCACGGGTCGGACACCGGGGAGCTGTTTTTT. Protein: CASSHGSDTGELFF.

This clonotype was seen only a few times. CDR3 sequence reads: CASSLVGDTEAFF. The CDR3 DNA sequence: TGCGCCAGCAGCTTGGTCGGAGACACTGAAGCTTTCTTT. This chain connects TRBV5-1 to TRBJ1-1, with no clear D. The V gene lost 0 bases and the J gene lost 3 bases, with 6 bases spanning the gap. CDR1 and CDR2 from the germline V gene are SGHRS and YFSETQ. The CDR3 totals 13 residues.

This clonotype was recorded a few times. The gene calls are TRBV19 and TRBJ1-4, with D perhaps TRBD1 (6 bases). Germline loops: CDR1 LNHDA, CDR2 SQIVND (reference sequence). The CDR3 loop spans 14 amino acids. Trimming shortened V by 6 bases and J by 8 bases, and 16 bases separated the two germline ends. The CDR3 loop is CASSHRGAREKLFF. The CDR3 DNA reads as TGTGCCAGTAGCCATCGGGGGGCTCGGGAAAAACTGTTTTTT.

The genes are TRBV5-6 and TRBJ2-3; no definite D call. Germline V gene sequence: CDR1 SGHDT, CDR2 YYEEEE. The V gene lost 5 bases and the J gene lost 4 bases, with 14 bases spanning the gap. The CDR3 loop spans 14 amino acids. CDR3: CASSSHGISDTQYF. The CDR3 DNA sequence: TGTGCCAGCAGTTCTCACGGAATTTCAGATACGCAGTATTTT.

CDR3 in amino acids: CASSQDGGAGRVYEQFF. CDR3 nucleotide sequence: TGCGCCAGCAGCCAAGATGGGGGGGCCGGGAGAGTCTATGAGCAGTTCTTC. The V and J genes are TRBV4-1 and TRBJ2-1, with D maybe TRBD2 (7 bases). V was trimmed by 0 bases and J by 8 bases, leaving 20 bases between them. From germline, CDR1 is MGHRA and CDR2 YSYEKL. The CDR3 extends over 17 amino acids.

This clonotype was picked up many times. The CDR3 coding sequence is TGCAGCGTGAACCGGGACCTTCGAGCTTTCTTT. Encoded protein: CSVNRDLRAFF. The chain links TRBV29-1 to TRBJ1-1; maybe TRBD1 (5 bases). The germline V gene encodes CDR1 SQVTM and CDR2 ANQGSEA. Trimming took 6 bases from V and 10 from J, leaving 15 bases between them. The CDR3 extends over 11 amino acids.

The chain joins TRBV7-2 to TRBJ2-5, with D unclear. V shed 3 bases and J shed 4 bases, with 9 bases lying between them. The length of the CDR3 is 13 residues. In germline, CDR1 is SGHTA, CDR2 FQGNSA. Written as DNA, the CDR3 is TGTGCCAGCAGCTTTTCTGGTGGAGAGACCCAGTACTTC. Translated: CASSFSGGETQYF.

Concerning this clonotype itself: This may be a read error, as it is one base from a much larger clone. The chain has TRBV18 and TRBJ2-1; D not certain. CDR3 length: 14 residues. Germline V CDR1 and CDR2: KGHSH, LQKENI. DNA of the CDR3: TGTGCCAGCTCACTTCCAAACCAATACAATGAGCAGTCCTTC. Residues: CASSLPNQYNEQSF.